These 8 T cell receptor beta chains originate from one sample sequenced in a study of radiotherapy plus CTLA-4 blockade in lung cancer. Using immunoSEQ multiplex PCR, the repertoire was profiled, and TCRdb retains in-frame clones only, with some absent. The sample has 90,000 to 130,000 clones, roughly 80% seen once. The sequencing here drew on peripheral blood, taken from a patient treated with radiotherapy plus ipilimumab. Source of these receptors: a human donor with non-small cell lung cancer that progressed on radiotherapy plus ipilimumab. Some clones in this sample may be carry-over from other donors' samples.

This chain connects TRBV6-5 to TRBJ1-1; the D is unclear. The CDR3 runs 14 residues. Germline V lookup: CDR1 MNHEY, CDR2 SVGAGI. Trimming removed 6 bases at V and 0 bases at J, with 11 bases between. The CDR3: CASRATAVNTEAFF. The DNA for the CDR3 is TGTGCCAGCAGGGCTACAGCGGTGAACACTGAAGCTTTCTTT.

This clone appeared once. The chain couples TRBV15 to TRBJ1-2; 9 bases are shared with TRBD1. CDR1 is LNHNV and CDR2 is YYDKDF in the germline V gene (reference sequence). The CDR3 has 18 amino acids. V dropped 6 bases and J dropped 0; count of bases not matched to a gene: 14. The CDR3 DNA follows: TGTGCCACCAGTATGACAGGGGGAGATTACTCCTCTAACTATGGCTACACCTTC. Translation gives CATSMTGGDYSSNYGYTF.

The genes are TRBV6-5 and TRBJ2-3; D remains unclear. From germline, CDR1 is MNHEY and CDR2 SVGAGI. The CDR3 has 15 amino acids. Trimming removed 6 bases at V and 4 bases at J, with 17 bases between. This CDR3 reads CASRSSAWVPDTQYF. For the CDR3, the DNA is TGTGCCAGCAGGTCCTCAGCGTGGGTACCAGATACGCAGTATTTT.

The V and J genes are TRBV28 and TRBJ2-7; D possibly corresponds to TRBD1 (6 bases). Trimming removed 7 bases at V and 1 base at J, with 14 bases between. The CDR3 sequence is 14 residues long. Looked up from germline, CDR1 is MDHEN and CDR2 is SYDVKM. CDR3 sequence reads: CASISGQSSYEQYF. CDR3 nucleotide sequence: TGTGCCAGCATCTCTGGACAGTCGTCCTACGAGCAGTACTTC.

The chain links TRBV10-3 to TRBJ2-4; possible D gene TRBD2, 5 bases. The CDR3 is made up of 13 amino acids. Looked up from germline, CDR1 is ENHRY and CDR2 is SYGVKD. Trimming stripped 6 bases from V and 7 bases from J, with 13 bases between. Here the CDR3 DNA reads TGTGCCATCAGGGAGAGTTCGGGGAACATTCAGTACTTC. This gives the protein CAIRESSGNIQYF.

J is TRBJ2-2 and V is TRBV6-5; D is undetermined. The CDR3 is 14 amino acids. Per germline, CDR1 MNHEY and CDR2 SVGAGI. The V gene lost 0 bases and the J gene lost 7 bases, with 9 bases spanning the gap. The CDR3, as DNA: TGTGCCAGCAGTTACTCAGGGCGGTACGGGGAGCTGTTTTTT. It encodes CASSYSGRYGELFF.

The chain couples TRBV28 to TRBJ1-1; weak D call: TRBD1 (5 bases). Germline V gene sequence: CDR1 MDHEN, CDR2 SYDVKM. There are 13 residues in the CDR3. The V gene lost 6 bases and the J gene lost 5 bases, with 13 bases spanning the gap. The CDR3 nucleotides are TGTGCCAGCAGCGGCGGGGGGAGGACTGAAGCTTTCTTT. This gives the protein CASSGGGRTEAFF.

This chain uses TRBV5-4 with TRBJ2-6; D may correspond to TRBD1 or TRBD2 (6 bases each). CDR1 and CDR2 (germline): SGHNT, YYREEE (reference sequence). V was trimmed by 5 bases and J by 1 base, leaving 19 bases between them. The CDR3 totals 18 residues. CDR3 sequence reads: CASSSQGLLLSGANVLTF. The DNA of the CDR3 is TGTGCCAGCAGTTCACAGGGACTTCTATTATCTGGGGCCAACGTCCTGACTTTC.